The rows below give T cell receptor beta chains drawn from one sample of a study of post-analysis software for immune sequencing data. Via MiXCR, TCRdb re-called the PCR reads, giving one row per CDR3 protein. Of 700,000 to 900,000 distinct CDR3 sequences listed, roughly 50% are singletons. The specimen sequenced was blood. These receptors were collected from a girl under 18 with multiple sclerosis. Both conserved end residues are part of each CDR3. A D gene is named only where the DNA matches it firmly. Rows may omit the clone size; those that give it use once, few, many or a size class.

v_gene	j_gene	abundance	d_gene	CDR3aa	CDR3nt
TRBV10-3	TRBJ2-5	many	-	CAISVGETQYF	TGTGCCATCAGTGTGGGGGAGACCCAGTACTTC
TRBV6-5	TRBJ2-7	-	TRBD1	CASSYSAGQGTYEQYF	TGTGCCAGCAGTTACTCTGCGGGACAGGGGACCTACGAGCAGTACTTC
TRBV12-3/TRBV12-4	TRBJ2-1	-	TRBD2	CASSSALAGGNNEQFF	TGTGCCAGCAGTTCGGCACTAGCGGGAGGGAACAATGAGCAGTTCTTC
TRBV9	TRBJ2-7	-	-	CASSAPPDATTYEQYF	TGTGCTAGCAGCGCCCCACCGGATGCCACCACCTACGAGCAGTACTTC
TRBV15	TRBJ2-3	few	-	CATSRDRGTQYF	TGTGCCACCAGCAGAGATCGTGGTACGCAGTATTTT
TRBV6-6	TRBJ1-2	-	TRBD1	CASSLMGQGAFCGYTF	TGTGCCAGCAGTCTCATGGGACAGGGGGCGTTCTGTGGCTACACCTTC
TRBV12-3/TRBV12-4	TRBJ2-6	few	-	CASSFGSTGANVLTF	TGTGCCAGCAGTTTTGGCTCAACTGGGGCCAACGTCCTGACTTTC
TRBV12-3/TRBV12-4	TRBJ2-7	few	-	CASSPDRTYEQYF	TGTGCCAGCAGCCCTGACAGGACCTACGAGCAGTACTTC
TRBV6-4	TRBJ1-1	-	-	CASSDSIWGTEAFF	TGTGCCAGCAGTGACTCGATCTGGGGCACTGAAGCTTTCTTT
TRBV6-1	TRBJ2-7	-	-	CASSEAQGWSYEQYF	TGTGCCAGCAGTGAAGCCCAGGGCTGGTCCTACGAGCAGTACTTC